This T cell receptor (beta chain) was identified during a study of blood T cells in healthy people across ages (dated by TCRdb to 2013 to 2016). For the study in its entirety: In model experiments, template switching captured about one uniquely barcoded TCR beta cDNA molecule for every two T cells. Using deep sequencing normalized with unique cDNA molecular identifiers, the study measured how TCR beta repertoire diversity changes with age. The donors were divided into four age groups: young (average approximately 17 years), middle-aged (under 40), aged (around 59) and long-lived (82). To avoid experimental bias, donors of different ages were distributed randomly across sequencing lanes. For two donors (one aged 18 to 29 and one aged 80 or older), the study analyzed two additional independent replicas of 1 million unique cDNA reads from the same blood draw.

General findings and caveats noted by the study authors: Estimates of total diversity from one million sequenced T cells were regarded as lower bounds and underestimates. Observed TCR beta diversity per million T cells fell roughly linearly with age, and a significant reduction was already apparent by age around 40. A strong correlation was found between observed TCR beta diversity and the percentage of naive T cells measured by flow cytometry. The long-lived group showed more naive CD4+ T cells, fewer expanded clones and increased TCR diversity than the aged group, suggesting age selection. Bulk unsorted PBMC profiling prevented conclusive comparison of naive and antigen-experienced compartments. Donor CMV infection status was unknown, potentially confounding age-related changes in expanded clonotypes.

The method behind the library was 5' RACE. Sequencing was performed on an Illumina HiSeq 2500. The second PCR ran for about 6 to 11 cycles and used a J-beta primer mix along with a sample-barcoded 5' primer. A unique molecular identifier was introduced onto each TCR beta cDNA molecule by a template-switch 5' adaptor carrying 12 random nucleotides. Each sample yielded at least 3 million CDR3-containing paired-end reads. First-strand cDNA was synthesized from all RNA with the Mint cDNA synthesis kit, primed by a TRBC-specific oligonucleotide. Following uracil-DNA glycosylase treatment, a first 18-cycle PCR with universal primers M1SS and BC2_uni_R was performed on all cDNA. For the original study's pipeline: For normalization, 1 million high-quality reads were randomly selected from each sample, with every read carrying a distinct molecular identifier. Instead of being binned into consensus sequences, reads that shared molecular identifiers were thrown out. MiTCR, set to a Q25 quality threshold and the strictest error-elimination algorithm, was used for CDR3 identification, clonotype clustering and error correction. Lower-bound total TCR beta diversity was estimated with a nonparametric unseen species model using Euler transformation. TCRdb trimmed public reads at Q25 via fastp, called clones via MiXCR and kept in-frame beta chains. Each record represents a unique CDR3 protein, reported with the most common genes and DNA among its rows. The V and J calls follow TCRdb's processing rather than the paper's. Recorded for this sample are 2 million or so distinct CDR3 sequences; about 50% of them occurred a single time. The ten largest clones represent about 2.1% of the sample.

Points on this clonotype: Its cognate antigen has yet to be identified. Per-base qualities were not stored, and no clone one base away is much larger.

Systemically healthy Caucasian individuals from Russia, roughly 40 in total and aged about 6 to 95 years, were included as donors. Each donor gave around 9.5 milliliters of peripheral blood, collected into EDTA-treated Vacutainer tubes. Ficoll-Paque density-gradient centrifugation was used to isolate PBMCs, with at least 6.5 million per sample. Total RNA was extracted from PBMCs with Trizol reagent, with at least 6 micrograms obtained per sample. The percentages of naive CD45RAhigh/CD27high T cells were determined by flow cytometry on a PBMC aliquot from every donor. Sequencing was carried out using blood. This TCR was sampled from a woman aged 35 to 49 in good health.

CDR3 region: CASSFFGTDKETQYF. The DNA is as follows: TGTGCCAGCAGTTTTTTCGGGACAGACAAAGAGACCCAGTACTTC. The V gene is TRBV12-3 or TRBV12-4 and the J gene is TRBJ2-5, and 7 bases in between align with TRBD1. V and J are trimmed by 3 bases and 3 bases, and the gene matches miss 7 bases of the junction. Including cysteine and phenylalanine, the CDR3 has 15 amino acids. Kept here is only the CDR3 DNA, which spans 45 bases and is read in frame from base 1.